The 28 T cell receptor beta chains in this list originate from one sample, sequenced in a study of blood T cell repertoires in COVID-19. Measured with immunoSEQ multiplex PCR; TCRdb has only the in-frame clones, and not every one. The sample lists around 70,000 clones, around 84% occurring once. Sequencing input: peripheral blood. Receptors were obtained from a man in his forties or fifties with acute or convalescent COVID-19.

The rearrangement uses TRBV16 and TRBJ1-5; D unclear. V was pared by 0 bases and J by 9 bases, with 12 bases between. Germline V gives CDR1 KGHSY, CDR2 FQNENV. This CDR3 has 14 residues. The CDR3 DNA follows: TGTGCCAGCAGCCAATCCCCGGGTCTGGGGCCCCAGCATTTT. Encoded protein: CASSQSPGLGPQHF.

V usage is TRBV18 and J usage is TRBJ2-1; TRBD1 might be the D (7 bases). In germline, CDR1 is KGHSH, CDR2 LQKENI. The CDR3 is 18 amino acids. V shed 3 bases and J shed 3 bases, with 21 bases lying between them. CDR3 loop: CASSPVSLQGGNYNEQFF. The CDR3 bases are TGTGCCAGCTCACCCGTATCGTTGCAGGGGGGAAACTACAATGAGCAGTTCTTC.

The rearrangement uses TRBV9 and TRBJ1-4; 9 bases match TRBD1. V dropped 6 bases and J dropped 7; count of bases not matched to a gene: 7. CDR3 size: 14 residues. Germline V gene lookup returns CDR1 SGDLS and CDR2 YYNGEE. The CDR3 here is CASNPGQGGEKLFF. Here the CDR3 DNA reads TGTGCCAGCAACCCGGGACAGGGTGGTGAAAAACTGTTTTTT. Full variable domain (missing parts from reference TRBV9 and TRBJ1-4): DSGVTQTPKHLITATGQRVTLRCSPRSGDLSVYWYQQSLDQGLQFLIQYYNGEERAKGNILERFSAQQFPDLHSELNLSSLELGDSALYFCASNPGQGGEKLFFGSGTQLSVL.

The gene calls are TRBV5-6 and TRBJ1-5, with D tentatively TRBD1 (6 bases). This CDR3 spans 16 amino acids. V dropped 1 base and J dropped 4 bases, with 15 bases sitting between them. Germline V gene sequence: CDR1 SGHDT, CDR2 YYEEEE. DNA of the CDR3: TGTGCCAGCAGCTTGACCGTCGGCAGGGGAAATCAGCCCCAGCATTTT. As protein: CASSLTVGRGNQPQHF.

The chain employs TRBV18 and TRBJ1-2, with D possibly TRBD1 on 6 matching bases. The germline gives CDR1 KGHSH, CDR2 LQKENI. V lost 2 bases and J lost 8, with 12 bases in between. CDR3 size: 13 residues. The CDR3 DNA follows: TGTGCCAGCTCACCAGGGGAAGGGGGAGGCTACACCTTC. Translation: CASSPGEGGGYTF.

This chain connects TRBV7-8 to TRBJ1-3; 7 nucleotides align to TRBD1. The germline CDR1 and CDR2 sequences are SGHVS and FQNEAQ. The J segment lost 3 bases and the V segment lost 8 bases, leaving 10 bases of the junction unmatched. The CDR3 has 15 residues. The CDR3 protein is CASLQGIGVGNTIYF. The CDR3 region has the DNA TGTGCCAGCCTACAGGGGATAGGCGTTGGAAACACCATATATTTT.

DNA for the CDR3: TGTGCCAGTAGGCTCAGGATAGGATTGGCTGGAAACACCATATATTTT. Translating it yields CASRLRIGLAGNTIYF. V is TRBV19 and J is TRBJ1-3; D is unresolved. This CDR3 spans 16 amino acids. Germline V CDR1 and CDR2: LNHDA, SQIVND (reference sequence). With 6 bases removed from V and 2 bases from J, the gap between germline ends came to 17 bases. The full variable domain, completed using reference TRBV19 and TRBJ1-3, is DGGITQSPKYLFRKEGQNVTLSCEQNLNHDAMYWYRQDPGQGLRLIYYSQIVNDFQKGDIAEGYSVSREKKESFPLTVTSAQKNPTAFYLCASRLRIGLAGNTIYFGEGSWLTVV.

The V and J genes are TRBV18 and TRBJ1-1; D is unresolved. CDR1 and CDR2 (germline): KGHSH, LQKENI. The germline V and J ends were trimmed by 4 bases and 0 bases, with 15 bases remaining between them. The CDR3 is made up of 16 amino acids. The CDR3 region has the DNA TGTGCCAGCTCACGTAAACTGCAATCGGTGAACACTGAAGCTTTCTTT. Its protein is CASSRKLQSVNTEAFF.

The chain couples TRBV7-8 to TRBJ2-3; no clear D. The CDR3 is 15 amino acids. CDR1 SGHVS and CDR2 FQNEAQ come from the germline V gene. Trimming took 5 bases from V and 6 from J, leaving 18 bases between them. The CDR3 protein is CASSALEGATDTQYF. The CDR3 DNA sequence: TGTGCCAGCAGCGCCCTGGAAGGAGCGACGGATACGCAGTATTTT.

The J gene is TRBJ1-2, the V gene TRBV6-5, with D unresolved. Trimming cost V 0 bases and J 2 bases, with 10 bases left between them. The CDR3 covers 15 residues. CDR1 is MNHEY, CDR2 SVGAGI, per germline. CDR3 nucleotide sequence: TGTGCCAGCAGTTACTCGGGCACACCAAACTATGGCTACACCTTC. It yields the protein CASSYSGTPNYGYTF.

The chain is built from TRBV11-2 and TRBJ2-1; TRBD2 matches at 7 bases. This CDR3 spans 17 amino acids. Germline CDR1 is SGHAT and CDR2 is FQNNGV. V shed 5 bases and J 3 bases; nucleotides not matched to a gene: 13. The CDR3 reads CASSPHVRAGSYNEQFF. The CDR3 nucleotides are TGTGCCAGCAGCCCTCATGTTCGAGCGGGGAGCTACAATGAGCAGTTCTTC.

This chain joins TRBV7-8 and TRBJ2-3; D call uncertain. Trimming cost V 5 bases and J 2 bases, with 5 bases left between them. Germline V lookup: CDR1 SGHVS, CDR2 FQNEAQ. The CDR3 is 12 residues long. The CDR3 coding sequence is TGTGCCAGCAGCCCCCACACAGATACGCAGTATTTT. Its protein is CASSPHTDTQYF.

The rearrangement uses TRBV2 and TRBJ2-7; D not resolved. There are 12 residues in the CDR3. Trimming shortened V by 4 bases and J by 6 bases, and 10 bases separated the two germline ends. CDR1 is SNHLY, CDR2 FYNNEI, per germline. The CDR3, as DNA: TGTGCCAGCAGTGCCGACTCGCGCGAGCAGTACTTC. It specifies CASSADSREQYF.

The chain carries TRBV2 and TRBJ1-4; D unresolved. The germline V gene encodes CDR1 SNHLY and CDR2 FYNNEI. This CDR3 spans 14 amino acids. Between the trimmed V and J ends, which lost 0 bases and 8 bases, there was a span of 10 bases. In DNA, the CDR3 is TGTGCCAGCAGTGAAGCCCATGCGGGAGAAAAACTGTTTTTT. As protein: CASSEAHAGEKLFF.

The gene calls are TRBV12-5 and TRBJ2-3, with 12 bases fitting TRBD2. Per germline, CDR1 LGHNT and CDR2 FRNRAP. The J segment lost 0 bases and the V segment lost 1 base, leaving 5 bases of the junction unmatched. This CDR3 has 18 residues. CDR3 region: CASGLATGTSGSTDTQYF. The DNA of the CDR3 is TGTGCTAGTGGTTTGGCTACCGGGACTAGCGGGAGCACAGATACGCAGTATTTT.

The rearrangement joins TRBV7-9 to TRBJ2-7; tentative D call: TRBD2 (6 bases). The CDR3 has 12 residues. V was cut by 6 bases and J by 6 bases, with 12 bases left in between. Per the germline V gene, CDR1 is SEHNR and CDR2 is FQNEAQ (reference sequence). CDR3 in DNA: TGTGCCAGCAGTCGTACGCGGGGCGAGCAGTACTTC. Residues: CASSRTRGEQYF.

This chain joins TRBV25-1 and TRBJ1-3; D may be TRBD1 (6 bases). This CDR3 region has 12 residues. The germline V gene encodes CDR1 MGHDK and CDR2 SYGVNS. Trimming left V 6 bases short and J 4 bases short, with 7 bases between. The CDR3, as DNA: TGTGCCAGCAGAACAGGGGGAAACACCATATATTTT. It translates to CASRTGGNTIYF.

This clone has a handful of counts. The chain employs TRBV7-4 and TRBJ1-1; TRBD1 might be the D (6 bases). CDR3 length equals 17 residues. The V gene lost 1 base and the J gene lost 10 bases, with 25 bases spanning the gap. CDR1 is SGHVT, CDR2 SQSDAQ, per germline. The CDR3 DNA follows: TGTGCCAGCAGCTTAGGTAGGGACGTAGCGGGAGGGGGAAGAGCTTTCTTT. Translated: CASSLGRDVAGGGRAFF.

The genes are TRBV5-4 and TRBJ2-2, with TRBD1 identical over 9 bases. Looked up from germline, CDR1 is SGHNT and CDR2 is YYREEE (reference sequence). Trimming at V came to 10 bases and at J to 1 base, leaving 11 bases not matched to a gene. This CDR3 has 16 amino acids. CDR3 bases: TGTGCCGCTGAGGGACCGGGACAGGGGAACACCGGGGAGCTGTTTTTT. Translated, it gives CAAEGPGQGNTGELFF.

This chain connects TRBV2 to TRBJ1-4, with 7 bases identical to TRBD1. Germline V gene data show CDR1 as SNHLY and CDR2 as FYNNEI. The junction had 7 bases not matched to a gene; V was cut back by 4 bases and J by 5 bases. This CDR3 comprises 15 residues. CDR3 nucleotides: TGTGCCAGCAGTGTGCAGGGGGGTAAGAATGAAAAACTGTTTTTT. Protein: CASSVQGGKNEKLFF. The whole variable domain, remainder taken from reference TRBV2 and TRBJ1-4, is EPEVTQTPSHQVTQMGQEVILRCVPISNHLYFYWYRQILGQKVEFLVSFYNNEISEKSEIFDDQFSVERPDGSNFTLKIRSTKLEDSAMYFCASSVQGGKNEKLFFGSGTQLSVL.

By proportion, this clone is medium-sized. The rearrangement links TRBV7-9 to TRBJ2-7; D might be TRBD2 (5 bases). CDR3 length equals 14 residues. Germline CDR1 reads SEHNR; CDR2 reads FQNEAQ (reference sequence). V shed 3 bases and J shed 5 bases, with 14 bases lying between them. CDR3 sequence: CASSFLLTGNEQYF. The CDR3 region has the DNA TGTGCCAGCAGCTTTTTACTCACCGGGAACGAGCAGTACTTC.

The chain is built from TRBV5-4 and TRBJ2-7; no definite D call. Germline-derived CDR1 and CDR2 are SGHNT and YYREEE (reference sequence). This CDR3 spans 14 amino acids. Deletions cut 3 bases from V and 4 bases from J, with 14 bases between. CDR3 sequence: CASSSELQQYEQYF. In DNA, the CDR3 is TGTGCCAGCAGCTCGGAGCTCCAGCAATACGAGCAGTACTTC. The full variable domain, rest sourced from reference TRBV5-4 and TRBJ2-7, is ETGVTQSPTHLIKTRGQQVTLRCSSQSGHNTVSWYQQALGQGPQFIFQYYREEENGRGNFPPRFSGLQFPNYSSELNVNALELDDSALYLCASSSELQQYEQYFGPGTRLTVT.

The chain combines TRBV27 with TRBJ2-1; D is perhaps TRBD1 (6 bases). This CDR3 is 15 amino acids long. CDR1 and CDR2 from the germline V gene are MNHEY and SMNVEV (reference sequence). The V gene lost 4 bases and the J gene lost 9 bases, with 19 bases spanning the gap. CDR3 loop: CASSSNRVRMGEQFF. CDR3 sequence (DNA): TGTGCCAGCAGTTCCAACAGGGTTAGAATGGGTGAGCAGTTCTTC.

As DNA, the CDR3 is TGTGCCAGTAGTATAGATCTCGGTTTACAGAATCAGCCCCAGCATTTT. It specifies CASSIDLGLQNQPQHF. J is TRBJ1-5 and V is TRBV19; D is uncertain. The CDR3 contains 16 residues. Germline CDR1 LNHDA, CDR2 SQIVND (reference sequence). V was pared by 0 bases and J by 4 bases, with 13 bases between.

CDR3 nucleotide sequence: TGTGCCAGCAGTTTAGGGGACAGTCCTAATGAAAAACTGTTTTTT. Encoded protein: CASSLGDSPNEKLFF. This sequence joins TRBV28 and TRBJ1-4; the match to TRBD1 covers 7 bases. The CDR3 is made up of 15 amino acids. The ends lost 2 bases at V and 3 bases at J; junction bases unmatched: 3. Germline V gene data show CDR1 as MDHEN and CDR2 as SYDVKM.

This clone has only one observation. This chain connects TRBV12-5 to TRBJ2-7; D perhaps matches TRBD1 (5 bases). This CDR3 region has 17 residues. CDR1 LGHNT and CDR2 FRNRAP come from the germline V gene. Trimming cost V 6 bases and J 7 bases, with 28 bases left between them. For the CDR3, the DNA is TGTGCTAGTGGCCGCGATTCAGGGTTCGGTAGAAGTAGAGAGCAGTACTTC. Encoded protein: CASGRDSGFGRSREQYF.

V is TRBV7-3 and J is TRBJ1-6; tentative D call: TRBD1 (6 bases). Germline-derived CDR1 and CDR2 are SGHTA and FQGTGA. Trimming stripped 4 bases from V and 15 bases from J, with 16 bases between. This CDR3 has 13 amino acids. The CDR3 protein is CASSSGSGAYLHF. Here the CDR3 DNA reads TGTGCCAGCAGCTCAGGGTCAGGGGCCTACCTCCACTTT.

The genes are TRBV5-4 and TRBJ2-5, with a weak D call TRBD1 (6 bases). V lost 3 bases, J lost 1 base, and 13 bases lay in between. This CDR3 has 15 amino acids. The germline V gene encodes CDR1 SGHNT and CDR2 YYREEE (reference sequence). Here the CDR3 reads CASSWATGLQETQYF. CDR3 nucleotides: TGTGCCAGCAGCTGGGCTACAGGGCTCCAAGAGACCCAGTACTTC. Full variable domain (outside the CDR3, taken from reference TRBV5-4 and TRBJ2-5): ETGVTQSPTHLIKTRGQQVTLRCSSQSGHNTVSWYQQALGQGPQFIFQYYREEENGRGNFPPRFSGLQFPNYSSELNVNALELDDSALYLCASSWATGLQETQYFGPGTRLLVL.